This TCR beta chain was documented in a study of cytomegalovirus exposure and HLA in healthy donors (dated by TCRdb to the late 2010s). Turning to the overall study: An earlier analysis of roughly 630 of the donors reported approximately 290 Gb of sequence data and 117 million unique TCR beta sequences from some 180 million T cells. Among several hundred genotyped donors of the cohort, an average of about 220,000 unique TCR beta nucleotide sequences was sequenced per donor, of which approximately 18% were non-productive. To study patterns of TCR occurrence, a later analysis re-analyzed previously published TCR beta repertoires from 666 donors and added high-resolution HLA genotyping. Approximately 300 gigabases of sequencing data and around 87 million unique TCR sequences were included in an early release covering 550 to 650 HLA-typed donors. The study used immunosequencing to profile the T cell repertoires of several hundred subjects and linked those repertoires to cytomegalovirus serostatus. Among the roughly 400 genotyped donors, approximately 81% belonged to the genetic ancestry cluster associated with self-reported Caucasian donors. The study aimed to test whether cataloging public T cell receptors could reveal signatures of past pathogen exposure. In a later genetic analysis, genome-wide SNP genotypes for about 65% of the roughly 670 donors were used, and that subset was treated as a discovery cohort. Donor age, sex, ethnicity and CMV serostatus were compiled alongside the repertoire data. Besides the first cohort of 666 subjects, a separate validation cohort made up of roughly 120 different subjects was used. About five DR-DQ haplotypes were handled as single units for association and clustering, since linkage in the cohort was strong. To decide whether each TCR beta V gene segment behaved as functional or pseudogenic, an earlier analysis of several hundred of the donors relied on high-throughput TCR beta sequencing. The study combined high-throughput TCR immunosequencing, statistical association of individual TCRs with disease status, and machine learning to predict cytomegalovirus infection status. Every repertoire in the discovery cohort had been generated on one and the same sequencing platform. Typing coverage varied by locus: roughly 620-640 donors for A, B, C, DRB1 and DQB1; roughly 500 for DQA1; about 600 for DPA1; around 450 for DPB1. HLA typing covered class I and class II loci at four-digit resolution. Rather than drawing on any new phenotypic data, the later analysis identified candidate immune exposures from TCR beta sequences and the way those sequences occurred across donors. Study-level results and caveats: The authors suggested that the approach could potentially be generalized to other disease states and immunological phenotypes. CMV serostatus was the only immune exposure information available for the cohort. According to a later genetic analysis, donors in an Asian-associated ancestry cluster had fewer N-insertions in productive TCRs than the roughly 660-donor mean. Broadly in line with IMGT annotations, most TCR beta V segments showed up in productive rearrangements about 90% or about 30% of the time in an earlier analysis of 450 to 750 of the donors. In a later analysis, HLA-associated TCR beta chains showed more clonal expansion and lower generation probabilities than non-associated chains that were equally common. The sequencing pipeline was judged likely to have produced a cluster of highly shared sequence variants as a technical artifact. Because the 87-base-pair reads could not distinguish some IMGT-functional V segments, including TRBV6-2 and TRBV6-3, those segments were excluded. A total of 150 to 200 TCR beta chains were listed by the study as associated with cytomegalovirus. V-gene and J-gene trimming of TCR beta chains was associated with a missense DCLRE1C variant in a later genetic analysis, and the association was replicated in an independent cohort. In both the original and validation cohorts, the classifier was reported to diagnose cytomegalovirus status with high specificity and sensitivity. Specific HLA alleles were associated with 15,000 to 20,000 TCR beta sequences at a false discovery rate of 0.05 in a later analysis. Around 16 rarely observed V segments, including chromosome 9 orphons, were excluded from the earlier analysis of about 610 of the donors because counts were too low. According to a later analysis, parvovirus B19, influenza, CMV and Epstein-Barr virus appeared linked to several top co-occurrence clusters. A few of the identified cytomegalovirus-associated TCR beta chains were confirmed in vitro to be specific for cytomegalovirus antigens. Linkage disequilibrium might explain the correlated functional status among segregating V segments, but an unknown experimental factor could not be ruled out. The cohort was sequenced for TCR beta chains only, and without alpha or paired-chain data the features that could be detected were limited. HLA typing was unavailable for some donors at each locus, so association tests used only the typed subset. A further reported finding was that TCR beta sequences accurately predicted the HLA-A and HLA-B alleles for most subjects in the first cohort. In a later analysis, TCR association rates were found to vary across HLA loci, with the most associated TCRs seen for DRB1 alleles and the fewest for HLA-C alleles. A later analysis found that most CMV-associated TCR beta chains appeared HLA-restricted, with HLA associations seemingly driven largely by CMV exposure. Roughly uniform sequencing depth across donors was assumed in presence/absence analyses, although this assumption may not hold. Strong co-occurrence of HLA alleles, especially DR and DQ, made assigning TCR associations to individual alleles difficult. Across donors, most TCR sequences were observed very rarely, whereas some public TCRs were present in many individuals.

The CDR3 goes from the cysteine to the valine over 14 residues. Only the CDR3 part of the read is kept: 42 bases, read in frame from the first base. V loses 4 bases at its end and J loses 2 bases; junction bases beyond the gene matches: 5. The germline V gene (reference sequence) supplies CDR1 SEHNR and CDR2 FQNEAQ. With regard to this clone: It lacks a known antigen.

Receptor amplification or capture employed the immunoSEQ multiplex PCR assay. For the multiplex PCR, a mixture combining 60 forward primers for TCR Vbeta segments and 13 reverse primers for TCR Jbeta segments was used. The CDR3 region of rearranged TCR beta genes was amplified from genomic DNA with a multiplex PCR assay. On the Illumina HiSeq System, the amplified TCR beta libraries were sequenced as 87-base-pair reads. On the study's bioinformatics: Across the 600 to 700 repertoires, a later analysis counted approximately 75 million unique TCR beta chains, around 10 million of which were shared by at least two donors. To remove PCR and sequencing errors, raw reads were error-corrected and collapsed into unique sequences using a nearest-neighbor algorithm that merged closely related sequences. CDR3 sequences were aligned to IMGT reference sequences to assign V, D and J gene segments. Each retained sequence needed at least a six-nucleotide match to both a V gene segment and a J gene segment. Rearrangements were called productive when the CDR3 lacked stop codons and stayed in frame with V and J; all others were non-productive. CDR3 was defined according to IMGT convention as the region running from the second conserved V-encoded cysteine to the conserved J-encoded phenylalanine. The earlier analysis of around 640 of the donors excluded sequences that lacked an unambiguous match to a single V gene segment. In an earlier analysis of 450 to 700 of the donors, V segments were called functional above 56.7% productive rearrangements and were called segregating when the between-donor standard deviation exceeded 5%. A statistical classification framework was built to diagnose cytomegalovirus status from the catalog of TCR beta chain sequences. A later analysis assigned V and J genes by comparing TCR nucleotide sequences with IMGT/GENE-DB human TR gene sequences. In a later analysis, CDR3 sequences and most-parsimonious VDJ recombination scenarios were assigned using the TCRdist pipeline. In a later analysis, each TCR beta chain was defined by its CDR3 amino acid sequence together with its V-gene family, and reads lacking a unique V-gene family were excluded. A later analysis removed roughly 590 highly shared, low-generation-probability nucleotide sequences to deal with suspected cross-contamination and a sequencing artifact. For each public chain, a later analysis derived a clonal expansion index from normalized ranks of inferred template counts within each repertoire. In a later analysis, generation probabilities were computed using a VDJ recombination model fitted to out-of-frame rearrangements, and the results were checked against IGoR. Hypergeometric tests were used in a later analysis to score TCR-TCR, TCR-HLA and TCR-CMV co-occurrence, with a repertoire-size bias correction applied to the TCR pairs. To estimate false discovery rates, a later analysis permuted the HLA or CMV assignments 20 times. A later analysis grouped co-occurring TCRs with DBSCAN, adding TCRdist sequence similarity when clustering within HLA-allele-positive subsets. Repertoires with fewer than 30,000 or more than 120,000 public chains, plus five repertoires with anomalous nucleotide sharing, were excluded from co-occurrence clustering. TCRdb provides this immuneACCESS table in a form limited to in-frame rearrangements. Some clones are lacking; in checked studies, under half of them reflect an unresolved V gene, and why the rest are absent is not known. V and J calls and clone size are copied from that table; D and trimming were computed from the DNA. The table of this sample itemizes tens of thousands of clones. About 6% of the sample lies in the top ten.

The cohort was made up of 666 healthy bone marrow donors. At the time of sampling, all cohort members were nominally healthy, though unrecorded immune exposures were likely present. The donor was CMV seropositive and was included in the group of 250 to 350 seropositive cohort members. Every donor gave a peripheral blood sample, and the peripheral blood mononuclear cells from that sample were used for TCR beta sequencing. Genomic DNA extraction from the blood cell samples was performed with the Qiagen DNeasy Blood Extraction Kit. Here the chain combines TRBV7-9 and TRBJ2-7, with 7 bases in between that match TRBD1. Specimen: PBMCs. The clonotype originates from a girl aged 10 to 17 in good health and CMV-seropositive. The sequence in DNA is TGTGCCAGCAGCTCTAAGGACAGGACCTACGAGCAGTACGTC. Protein translation: CASSSKDRTYEQYV.